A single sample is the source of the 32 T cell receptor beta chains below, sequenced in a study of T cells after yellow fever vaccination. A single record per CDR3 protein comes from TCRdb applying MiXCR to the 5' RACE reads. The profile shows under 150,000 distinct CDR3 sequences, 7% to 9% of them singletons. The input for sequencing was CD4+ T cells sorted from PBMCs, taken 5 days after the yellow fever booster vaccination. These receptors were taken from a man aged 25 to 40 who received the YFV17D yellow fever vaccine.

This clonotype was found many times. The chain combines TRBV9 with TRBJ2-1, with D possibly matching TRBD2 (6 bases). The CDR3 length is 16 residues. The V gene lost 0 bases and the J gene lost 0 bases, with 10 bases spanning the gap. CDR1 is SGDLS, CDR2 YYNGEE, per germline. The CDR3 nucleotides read TGTGCCAGCAGCGTAGGGGCGGGGAGCTCCTACAATGAGCAGTTCTTC. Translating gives CASSVGAGSSYNEQFF.

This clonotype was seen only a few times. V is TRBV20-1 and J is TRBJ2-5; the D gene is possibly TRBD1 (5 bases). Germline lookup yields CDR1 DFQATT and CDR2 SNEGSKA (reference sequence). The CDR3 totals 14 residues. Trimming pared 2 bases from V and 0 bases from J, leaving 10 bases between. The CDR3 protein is CSARRGRDQETQYF. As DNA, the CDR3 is TGCAGTGCTAGAAGAGGCAGGGACCAAGAGACCCAGTACTTC.

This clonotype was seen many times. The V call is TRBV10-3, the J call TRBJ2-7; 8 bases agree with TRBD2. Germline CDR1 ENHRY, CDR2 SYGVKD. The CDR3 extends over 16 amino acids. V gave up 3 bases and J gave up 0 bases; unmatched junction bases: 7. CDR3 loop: CAISERREESSYEQYF. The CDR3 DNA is TGTGCCATCAGTGAACGGCGGGAGGAAAGCTCCTACGAGCAGTACTTC.

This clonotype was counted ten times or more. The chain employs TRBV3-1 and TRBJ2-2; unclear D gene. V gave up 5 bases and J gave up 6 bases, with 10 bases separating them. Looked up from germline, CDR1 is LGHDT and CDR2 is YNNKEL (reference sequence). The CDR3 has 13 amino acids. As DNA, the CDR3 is TGTGCCAGCAGCTCCCGAGGTGCCGGGGAGCTGTTTTTT. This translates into CASSSRGAGELFF. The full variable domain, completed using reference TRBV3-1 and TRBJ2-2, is DTAVSQTPKYLVTQMGNDKSIKCEQNLGHDTMYWYKQDSKKFLKIMFSYNNKELIINETVPNRFSPKSPDKAHLNLHINSLELGDSAVYFCASSSRGAGELFFGEGSRLTVL.

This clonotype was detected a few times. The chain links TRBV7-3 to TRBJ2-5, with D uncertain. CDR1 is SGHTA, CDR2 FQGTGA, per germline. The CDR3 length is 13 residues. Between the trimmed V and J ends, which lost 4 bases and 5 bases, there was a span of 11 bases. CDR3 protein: CASSSRERETQYF. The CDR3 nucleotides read TGTGCCAGCAGCTCTAGGGAAAGGGAGACCCAGTACTTC.

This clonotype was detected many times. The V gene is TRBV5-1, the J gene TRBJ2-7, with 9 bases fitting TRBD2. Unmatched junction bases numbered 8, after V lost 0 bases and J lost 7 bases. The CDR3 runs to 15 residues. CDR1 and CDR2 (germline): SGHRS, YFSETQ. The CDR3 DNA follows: TGCGCCAGCAGCTTGGCTCCGACTAGCGGACGGGAGCAGTACTTC. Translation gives CASSLAPTSGREQYF.

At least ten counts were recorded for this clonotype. CDR3 nucleotide sequence: TGTGCCAGCAGCTTGGTGGGACTAGCGGACTACGAGCAGTACTTC. Translated, it gives CASSLVGLADYEQYF. The chain couples TRBV5-5 to TRBJ2-7; 11 bases map to TRBD2. V shed 0 bases and J 3 bases; nucleotides not matched to a gene: 2. The germline V gene encodes CDR1 SGHKS and CDR2 YYEKEE (reference sequence). The CDR3 is 15 residues long.

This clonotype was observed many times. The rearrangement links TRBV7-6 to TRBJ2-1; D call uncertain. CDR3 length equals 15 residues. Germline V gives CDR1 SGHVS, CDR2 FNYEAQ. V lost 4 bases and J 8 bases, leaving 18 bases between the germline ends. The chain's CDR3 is CASSSRASPWDEQFF. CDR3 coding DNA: TGTGCCAGCAGCTCCCGGGCCTCCCCTTGGGATGAGCAGTTCTTC.

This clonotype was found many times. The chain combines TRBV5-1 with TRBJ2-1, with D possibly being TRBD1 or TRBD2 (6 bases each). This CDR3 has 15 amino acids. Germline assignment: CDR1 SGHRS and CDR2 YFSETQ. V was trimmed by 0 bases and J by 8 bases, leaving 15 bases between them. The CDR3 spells CASSLAGLGGYEQFF. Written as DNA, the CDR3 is TGCGCCAGCAGCTTGGCCGGGTTGGGGGGCTATGAGCAGTTCTTC.

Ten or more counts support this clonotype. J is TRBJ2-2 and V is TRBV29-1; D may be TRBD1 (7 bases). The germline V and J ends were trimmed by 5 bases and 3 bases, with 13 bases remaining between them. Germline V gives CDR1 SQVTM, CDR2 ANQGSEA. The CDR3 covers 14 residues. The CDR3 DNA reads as TGCAGCGTTAGACAGGGAGGACACACCGGGGAGCTGTTTTTT. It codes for CSVRQGGHTGELFF.

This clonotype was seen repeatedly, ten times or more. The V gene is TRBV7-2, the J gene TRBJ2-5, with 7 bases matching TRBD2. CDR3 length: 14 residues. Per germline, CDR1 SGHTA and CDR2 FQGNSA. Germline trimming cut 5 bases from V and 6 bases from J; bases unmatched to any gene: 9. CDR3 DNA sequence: TGTGCCAGCAGCCTCTCACTCGGGGGGAAGACCCAGTACTTC. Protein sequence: CASSLSLGGKTQYF.

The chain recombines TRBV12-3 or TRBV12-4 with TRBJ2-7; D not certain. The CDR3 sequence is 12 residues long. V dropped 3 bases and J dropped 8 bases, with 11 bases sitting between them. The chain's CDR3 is CASSFTGRQQYF. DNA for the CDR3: TGTGCCAGCAGTTTCACGGGCCGGCAGCAGTACTTC.

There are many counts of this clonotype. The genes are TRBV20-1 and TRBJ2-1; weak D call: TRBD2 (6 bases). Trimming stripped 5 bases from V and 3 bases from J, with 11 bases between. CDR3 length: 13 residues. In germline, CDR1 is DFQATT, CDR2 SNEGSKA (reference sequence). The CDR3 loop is CSASAGNYNEQFF. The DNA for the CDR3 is TGCAGTGCTTCAGCGGGTAACTACAATGAGCAGTTCTTC.

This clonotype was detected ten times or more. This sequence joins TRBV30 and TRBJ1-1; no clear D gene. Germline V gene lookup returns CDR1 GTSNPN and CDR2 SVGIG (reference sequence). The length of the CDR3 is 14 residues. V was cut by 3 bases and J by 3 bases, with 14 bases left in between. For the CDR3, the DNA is TGTGCCTGGAGCCGCCCCCCCGGGGACACTGAAGCTTTCTTT. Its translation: CAWSRPPGDTEAFF.

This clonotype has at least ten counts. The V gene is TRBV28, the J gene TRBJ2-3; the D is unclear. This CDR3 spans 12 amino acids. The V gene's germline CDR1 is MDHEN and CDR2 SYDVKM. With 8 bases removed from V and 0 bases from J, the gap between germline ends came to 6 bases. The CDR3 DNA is TGTGCCAGCGGCCCTAGCACAGATACGCAGTATTTT. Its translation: CASGPSTDTQYF.

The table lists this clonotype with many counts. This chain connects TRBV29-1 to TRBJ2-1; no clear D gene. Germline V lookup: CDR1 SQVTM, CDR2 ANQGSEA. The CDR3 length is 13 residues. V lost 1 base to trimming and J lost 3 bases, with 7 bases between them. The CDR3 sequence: CSVEADNYNEQFF. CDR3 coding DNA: TGCAGCGTTGAAGCCGACAACTACAATGAGCAGTTCTTC.

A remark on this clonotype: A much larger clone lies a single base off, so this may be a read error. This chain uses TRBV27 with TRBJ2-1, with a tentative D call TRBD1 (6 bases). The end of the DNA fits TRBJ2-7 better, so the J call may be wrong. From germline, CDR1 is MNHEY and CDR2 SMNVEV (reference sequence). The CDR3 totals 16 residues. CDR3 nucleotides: TGTGCCAGCAGTCCACAGGGTGTCGGCTCCTACAATGAGCAGTACTTC. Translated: CASSPQGVGSYNEQYF.

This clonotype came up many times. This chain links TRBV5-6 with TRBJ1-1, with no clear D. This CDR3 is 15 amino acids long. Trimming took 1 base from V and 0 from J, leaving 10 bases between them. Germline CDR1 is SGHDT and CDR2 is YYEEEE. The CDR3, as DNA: TGTGCCAGCAGCTTGTACAGTGTCATGAACACTGAAGCTTTCTTT. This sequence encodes CASSLYSVMNTEAFF. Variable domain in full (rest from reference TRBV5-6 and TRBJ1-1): DAGVTQSPTHLIKTRGQQVTLRCSPKSGHDTVSWYQQALGQGPQFIFQYYEEEERQRGNFPDRFSGHQFPNYSSELNVNALLLGDSALYLCASSLYSVMNTEAFFGQGTRLTVV.

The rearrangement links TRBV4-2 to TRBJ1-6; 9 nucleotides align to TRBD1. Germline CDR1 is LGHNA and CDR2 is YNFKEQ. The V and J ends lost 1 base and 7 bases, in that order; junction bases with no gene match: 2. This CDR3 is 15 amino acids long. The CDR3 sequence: CASSQGQGGNSPLHF. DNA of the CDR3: TGTGCCAGCAGCCAAGGACAGGGGGGGAATTCACCCCTCCACTTT.

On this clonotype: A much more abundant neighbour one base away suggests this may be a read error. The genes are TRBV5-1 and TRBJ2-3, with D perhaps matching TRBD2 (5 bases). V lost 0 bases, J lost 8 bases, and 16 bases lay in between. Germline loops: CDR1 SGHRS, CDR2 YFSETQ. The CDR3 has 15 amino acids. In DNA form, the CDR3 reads TGCGCCAGCAGCTTGGTGGTAGGAGGTGGAGGTACGCAGTATTTT. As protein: CASSLVVGGGGTQYF. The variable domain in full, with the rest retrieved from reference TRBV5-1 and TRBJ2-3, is KAGVTQTPRYLIKTRGQQVTLSCSPISGHRSVSWYQQTPGQGLQFLFEYFSETQRNKGNFPGRFSGRQFSNSRSEMNVSTLELGDSALYLCASSLVVGGGGTQYFGPGTRLTVL.

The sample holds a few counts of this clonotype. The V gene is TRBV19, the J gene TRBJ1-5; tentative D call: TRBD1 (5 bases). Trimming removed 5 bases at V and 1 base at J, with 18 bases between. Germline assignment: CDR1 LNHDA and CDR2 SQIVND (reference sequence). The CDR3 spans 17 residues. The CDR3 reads CASSARQGKWSNQPQHF. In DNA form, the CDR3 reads TGTGCCAGTAGTGCTCGCCAGGGTAAGTGGAGCAATCAGCCCCAGCATTTT.

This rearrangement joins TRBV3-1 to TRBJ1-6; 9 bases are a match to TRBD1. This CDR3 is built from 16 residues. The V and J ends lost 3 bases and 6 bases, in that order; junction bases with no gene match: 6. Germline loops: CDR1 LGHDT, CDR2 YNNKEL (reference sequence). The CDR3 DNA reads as TGTGCCAGCAGCCAGTACGGGACAGGGATTAATTCACCCCTCCACTTT. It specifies CASSQYGTGINSPLHF.

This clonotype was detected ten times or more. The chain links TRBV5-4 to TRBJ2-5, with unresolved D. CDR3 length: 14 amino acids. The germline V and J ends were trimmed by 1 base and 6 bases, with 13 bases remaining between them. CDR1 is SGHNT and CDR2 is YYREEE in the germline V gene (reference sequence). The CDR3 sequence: CASSLWEGGKTQYF. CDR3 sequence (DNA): TGTGCCAGCAGCTTGTGGGAAGGTGGAAAGACCCAGTACTTC.

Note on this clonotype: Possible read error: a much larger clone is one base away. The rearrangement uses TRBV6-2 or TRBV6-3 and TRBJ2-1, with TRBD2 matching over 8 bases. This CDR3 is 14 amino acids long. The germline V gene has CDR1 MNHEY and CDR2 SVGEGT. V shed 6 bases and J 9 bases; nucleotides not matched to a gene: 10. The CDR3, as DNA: TGTGCCAGCAGGCGGGAGGAACCCGTGAGTGAGCAGTTCTTC. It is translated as CASRREEPVSEQFF.

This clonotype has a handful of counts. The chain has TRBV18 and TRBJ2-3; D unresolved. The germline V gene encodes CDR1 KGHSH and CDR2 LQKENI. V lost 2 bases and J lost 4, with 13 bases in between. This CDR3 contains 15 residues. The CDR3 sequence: CASSPLISTSDTQYF. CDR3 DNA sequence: TGTGCCAGCTCACCATTGATCTCGACTTCAGATACGCAGTATTTT.

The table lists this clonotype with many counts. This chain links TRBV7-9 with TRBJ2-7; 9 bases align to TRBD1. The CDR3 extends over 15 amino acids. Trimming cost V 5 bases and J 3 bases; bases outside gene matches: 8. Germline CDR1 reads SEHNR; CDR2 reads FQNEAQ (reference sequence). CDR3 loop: CASSRTGTGFYEQYF. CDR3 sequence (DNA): TGTGCCAGCAGCAGGACCGGGACAGGGTTCTACGAGCAGTACTTC.

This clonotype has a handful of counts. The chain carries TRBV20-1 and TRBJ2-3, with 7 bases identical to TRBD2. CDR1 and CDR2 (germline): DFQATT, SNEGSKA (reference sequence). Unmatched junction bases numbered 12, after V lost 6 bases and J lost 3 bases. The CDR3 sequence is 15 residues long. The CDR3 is CSAEAAGTNTDTQYF. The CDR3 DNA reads TGCAGTGCAGAAGCCGCCGGGACTAATACAGATACGCAGTATTTT.

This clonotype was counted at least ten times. CDR3 bases: TGTGCCAGCAGCTCCGGACAGGGGTCGGGGAACACTGAAGCTTTCTTT. Its protein is CASSSGQGSGNTEAFF. The rearrangement links TRBV5-5 to TRBJ1-1; 9 bases are shared with TRBD1. The CDR3 has 16 amino acids. Trimming cost V 3 bases and J 1 base; bases outside gene matches: 7. From germline, CDR1 is SGHKS and CDR2 YYEKEE (reference sequence).

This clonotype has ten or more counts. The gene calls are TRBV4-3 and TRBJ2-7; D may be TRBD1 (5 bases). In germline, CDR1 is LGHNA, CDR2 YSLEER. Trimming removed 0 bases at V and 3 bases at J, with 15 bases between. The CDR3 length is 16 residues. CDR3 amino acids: CASSQDRTHRGYEQYF. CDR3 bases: TGCGCCAGCAGCCAAGATAGGACCCATAGGGGCTACGAGCAGTACTTC.

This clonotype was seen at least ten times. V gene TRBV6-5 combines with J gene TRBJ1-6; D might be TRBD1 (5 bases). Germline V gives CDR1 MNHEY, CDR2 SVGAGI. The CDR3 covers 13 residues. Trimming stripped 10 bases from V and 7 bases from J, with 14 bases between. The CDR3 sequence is CATAGHRNSPLHF. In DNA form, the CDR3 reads TGTGCCACCGCCGGACACCGGAATTCACCCCTCCACTTT.

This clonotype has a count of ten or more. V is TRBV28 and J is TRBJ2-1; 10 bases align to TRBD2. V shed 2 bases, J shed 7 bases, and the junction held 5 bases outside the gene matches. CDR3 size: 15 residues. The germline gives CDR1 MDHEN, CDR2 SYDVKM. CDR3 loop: CASSLDLAGVNEQFF. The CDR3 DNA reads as TGTGCCAGCAGTTTAGATCTAGCGGGAGTTAATGAGCAGTTCTTC.

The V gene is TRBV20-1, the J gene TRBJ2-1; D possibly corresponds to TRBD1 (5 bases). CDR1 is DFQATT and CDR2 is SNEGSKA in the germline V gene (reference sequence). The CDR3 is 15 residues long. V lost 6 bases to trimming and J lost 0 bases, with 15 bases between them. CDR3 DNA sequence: TGCAGTGCCCGCCAGGCTCAGGGCTCCTACAATGAGCAGTTCTTC. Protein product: CSARQAQGSYNEQFF.